These 28 T cell receptor beta chains were all obtained from the same sample, sequenced in a study of cytomegalovirus exposure and HLA in healthy donors. Data came from immunoSEQ multiplex PCR; TCRdb stores just in-frame clones and leaves some out. The sample shows about 360,000 clones, 80% to 90% of them seen only once. The sequenced sample consisted of PBMCs. The receptors come from a young woman in good health and CMV-seronegative.

This clone was seen just once. This sequence joins TRBV5-1 and TRBJ2-3, with 8 bases fitting TRBD2. In germline, CDR1 is SGHRS, CDR2 YFSETQ. This CDR3 has 17 residues. Trimming cost V 4 bases and J 3 bases; bases outside gene matches: 13. Here the CDR3 reads CASSPHAEREITDTQYF. The DNA for the CDR3 is TGCGCCAGCAGCCCTCACGCTGAGCGGGAGATTACAGATACGCAGTATTTT.

Only one count was recorded for this clone. The V gene is TRBV28, the J gene TRBJ2-5; 9 nucleotides align to TRBD1. Germline CDR1 reads MDHEN; CDR2 reads SYDVKM. The CDR3 spans 15 residues. V dropped 7 bases and J dropped 4; count of bases not matched to a gene: 10. The CDR3 bases are TGTGCCAGCAACCGGGGGGACAGGGAAGGAGAGACCCAGTACTTC. Amino acids: CASNRGDREGETQYF.

This chain joins TRBV15 and TRBJ2-7, with D perhaps TRBD1 (5 bases). V shed 0 bases and J shed 6 bases, with 15 bases lying between them. Germline values: CDR1 LNHNV, CDR2 YYDKDF (reference sequence). This CDR3 comprises 15 residues. CDR3 nucleotides: TGTGCCACCAGCAGAGATCTAGTAGGGGCTTCCGAGCAGTACTTC. It translates to CATSRDLVGASEQYF.

The genes are TRBV4-2 and TRBJ2-2; 7 positions agree with TRBD2. Germline values: CDR1 LGHNA, CDR2 YNFKEQ. Trimming removed 3 bases from V and 0 bases from J; junction bases left unmatched: 7. The CDR3 consists of 17 residues. CDR3 residues: CASSQGRDYTNTGELFF. The CDR3 DNA sequence: TGTGCCAGCAGCCAGGGCCGGGACTATACGAACACCGGGGAGCTGTTTTTT.

Only one count was recorded for this clone. The chain uses TRBV2 and TRBJ2-5; 11 bases align to TRBD2. The germline V gene has CDR1 SNHLY and CDR2 FYNNEI. The CDR3 is 16 amino acids. The junction had 7 bases not matched to a gene; V was cut back by 6 bases and J by 1 base. The CDR3 nucleotides read TGTGCCAGCAGCACTACTAGCGGGGGATTCCAAGAGACCCAGTACTTC. Translating it yields CASSTTSGGFQETQYF.

The V call is TRBV28, the J call TRBJ1-5; unclear D gene. Germline lookup yields CDR1 MDHEN and CDR2 SYDVKM. This CDR3 has 15 residues. V was clipped by 6 bases and J by 3 bases, with 15 bases between them. The DNA of the CDR3 is TGTGCCAGCAGCCTCTCTCAGGCTTTCAATCAGCCCCAGCATTTT. Translation: CASSLSQAFNQPQHF.

This chain connects TRBV29-1 to TRBJ2-7; D is unclear. Trimming cost V 7 bases and J 6 bases, with 19 bases left between them. CDR3 size: 13 residues. Germline CDR1 and CDR2: SQVTM and ANQGSEA. The CDR3 sequence is CSAAGGRWVEQYF. CDR3 DNA sequence: TGCAGCGCCGCCGGCGGCCGCTGGGTCGAGCAGTACTTC.

The J gene is TRBJ1-6, the V gene TRBV5-6; 11 bases agree with TRBD1. The CDR3 length is 17 residues. Germline lookup yields CDR1 SGHDT and CDR2 YYEEEE. V lost 4 bases and J lost 0; bases outside the gene matches: 3. This CDR3 reads CASSRGQGGSYNSPLHF. In nucleotides, the CDR3 is TGTGCCAGCAGCCGGGGACAGGGGGGCTCCTATAATTCACCCCTCCACTTT.

This clone was found once. J is TRBJ2-2 and V is TRBV28; 9 positions match TRBD1. Germline V lookup: CDR1 MDHEN, CDR2 SYDVKM. V lost 4 bases to trimming and J lost 4 bases; unmatched junction nucleotides: 7. The CDR3 sequence is 16 residues long. CDR3 DNA sequence: TGTGCCAGCAGTTCAACCGGGACAGGGTTCACCGGGGAGCTGTTTTTT. Translation gives CASSSTGTGFTGELFF.

Only one count was recorded for this clone. This sequence joins TRBV6-5 and TRBJ1-5, with 7 bases identical to TRBD1. V lost 10 bases, J lost 2 bases, and 5 bases stayed unmatched. Germline assignment: CDR1 MNHEY and CDR2 SVGAGI. This CDR3 is built from 13 residues. Written as DNA, the CDR3 is TGTGCCACTCGACAGGGAGGCAATCAGCCCCAGCATTTT. Its protein is CATRQGGNQPQHF.

The chain couples TRBV18 to TRBJ2-1; TRBD2 is a possible D gene (6 bases). Germline V gene sequence: CDR1 KGHSH, CDR2 LQKENI. V was clipped by 1 base and J by 0 bases, with 13 bases between them. CDR3 length equals 17 residues. CDR3 sequence (DNA): TGTGCCAGCTCACCACTCGGGGCGGGGAGCTCCTACAATGAGCAGTTCTTC. Translated, it gives CASSPLGAGSSYNEQFF.

This clone turned up a few times. The genes are TRBV28 and TRBJ2-5; TRBD2 matches 12 bases. The trim removed 5 bases at V and 5 bases at J, leaving 6 bases unmatched. Germline V gene data show CDR1 as MDHEN and CDR2 as SYDVKM. The CDR3 loop spans 15 amino acids. CDR3 sequence reads: CASSALAGGPETQYF. The DNA for the CDR3 is TGTGCCAGCAGTGCTCTAGCGGGGGGGCCGGAGACCCAGTACTTC.

The CDR3 DNA follows: TGTGCCAGCAGCGCCGGGACAGCCTATTCTAATGAAAAACTGTTTTTT. Its translation: CASSAGTAYSNEKLFF. The V call is TRBV28, the J call TRBJ1-4, with 7 bases lining up with TRBD1. The CDR3 is 16 residues long. The V segment lost 6 bases and the J segment 3 bases; nucleotides outside the gene matches: 10. Germline V lookup: CDR1 MDHEN, CDR2 SYDVKM.

The chain couples TRBV29-1 to TRBJ2-3; D is possibly TRBD1 (6 bases). The germline V and J ends were trimmed by 4 bases and 6 bases, with 14 bases remaining between them. CDR3 length: 13 residues. CDR1 is SQVTM and CDR2 is ANQGSEA in the germline V gene. The CDR3 reads CSVGRTVLDTQYF. CDR3 coding DNA: TGCAGCGTTGGACGGACAGTGCTCGATACGCAGTATTTT.

This clone was seen only a few times. This chain links TRBV6-1 with TRBJ2-7; D gene unclear. In germline, CDR1 is MNHNS, CDR2 SASEGT. This CDR3 comprises 12 residues. V lost 4 bases to trimming and J lost 3 bases, with 7 bases between them. CDR3 bases: TGTGCCAGCAGTGTCCCTTACTACGAGCAGTACTTC. It translates to CASSVPYYEQYF.

This clone was found once. The chain couples TRBV4-2 to TRBJ1-1; D unclear. The V gene's germline CDR1 is LGHNA and CDR2 YNFKEQ. V shed 0 bases and J shed 4 bases, with 9 bases lying between them. The CDR3 covers 14 residues. The CDR3 DNA reads as TGTGCCAGCAGCCAAGATCCGGAGAGCACTGAAGCTTTCTTT. Protein sequence: CASSQDPESTEAFF.

This CDR3 is CAWSVGHHNSPLHF. The DNA for the CDR3 is TGTGCCTGGAGTGTAGGACACCATAATTCACCCCTCCACTTT. The chain links TRBV30 to TRBJ1-6, with D tentatively TRBD1 (5 bases). Germline V CDR1 and CDR2: GTSNPN, SVGIG (reference sequence). V lost 0 bases to trimming and J lost 5 bases, with 8 bases between them. This CDR3 comprises 14 residues.

The V call is TRBV7-9, the J call TRBJ1-4; D remains ambiguous. The CDR3 extends over 14 amino acids. V gave up 5 bases and J gave up 1 base, with 8 bases separating them. CDR1 is SEHNR, CDR2 FQNEAQ, per germline (reference sequence). The CDR3 loop reads CASSPYQTNEKLFF. The CDR3 DNA sequence: TGTGCCAGCAGCCCCTATCAAACTAATGAAAAACTGTTTTTT.

The gene calls are TRBV10-2 and TRBJ1-5; perhaps TRBD1 as D (6 bases). The CDR3 contains 14 residues. V was shortened by 3 bases and J by 4 bases, with 10 bases between the two germline ends. Germline assignment: CDR1 WSHSY and CDR2 SAAADI. The CDR3 DNA follows: TGCGCCAGCAGTGAACAGGGACCTAATCAGCCCCAGCATTTT. The encoded protein is CASSEQGPNQPQHF.

This chain connects TRBV9 to TRBJ2-1; tentative D call: TRBD2 (5 bases). CDR3 length: 18 residues. V lost 3 bases to trimming and J lost 2 bases, with 21 bases between them. CDR1 is SGDLS and CDR2 is YYNGEE in the germline V gene. The CDR3 loop reads CASSGREILANPYNEQFF. In DNA form, the CDR3 reads TGTGCCAGCAGCGGACGCGAAATTCTAGCAAACCCCTACAATGAGCAGTTCTTC.

V usage is TRBV6-1 and J usage is TRBJ2-3; weak D call: TRBD1 (5 bases). The V gene's germline CDR1 is MNHNS and CDR2 SASEGT. The V end was cut by 5 bases, the J end by 2 bases, with 8 bases between. The CDR3 contains 13 residues. CDR3 nucleotide sequence: TGTGCCAGCAGTCCCAGGGACACAGATACGCAGTATTTT. Translating gives CASSPRDTDTQYF.

The chain employs TRBV29-1 and TRBJ1-4, with a weak D call TRBD1 (6 bases). The CDR3 spans 10 residues. V dropped 8 bases and J dropped 7 bases, with 8 bases sitting between them. Germline V gives CDR1 SQVTM, CDR2 ANQGSEA. The CDR3 DNA reads TGCAGCAACAGGGTTGAAAAACTGTTTTTT. This gives the protein CSNRVEKLFF. The entire variable domain, with the rest obtained from reference TRBV29-1 and TRBJ1-4, is as follows: SAVISQKPSRDICQRGTSLTIQCQVDSQVTMMFWYRQQPGQSLTLIATANQGSEATYESGFVIDKFPISRPNLTFSTLTVSNMSPEDSSIYLCSNRVEKLFFGSGTQLSVL.

The chain employs TRBV11-2 and TRBJ1-3; 7 positions agree with TRBD1. Trimming removed 3 bases from V and 6 bases from J; junction bases left unmatched: 8. CDR3 length: 15 amino acids. Germline CDR1 is SGHAT and CDR2 is FQNNGV. CDR3 nucleotides: TGTGCCAGCAGCTTCGTGACAGGGTTGGAAAACACCATATATTTT. Protein: CASSFVTGLENTIYF.

The chain couples TRBV5-4 to TRBJ1-2, with D uncertain. CDR3 length: 14 amino acids. From germline, CDR1 is SGHNT and CDR2 YYREEE (reference sequence). Trimming stripped 0 bases from V and 9 bases from J, with 15 bases between. The CDR3, as DNA: TGTGCCAGCAGCTTGGGTCCGTCGGTCGCCAGCTACACCTTC. Its translation: CASSLGPSVASYTF. The variable domain in full, with the rest retrieved from reference TRBV5-4 and TRBJ1-2, is ETGVTQSPTHLIKTRGQQVTLRCSSQSGHNTVSWYQQALGQGPQFIFQYYREEENGRGNFPPRFSGLQFPNYSSELNVNALELDDSALYLCASSLGPSVASYTFGSGTRLTVV.

This rearrangement joins TRBV25-1 to TRBJ1-1, with TRBD1 identical over 9 bases. This CDR3 spans 15 amino acids. CDR1 is MGHDK and CDR2 is SYGVNS in the germline V gene. The trim removed 4 bases at V and 5 bases at J, leaving 8 bases unmatched. The CDR3 nucleotides read TGTGCCAGCAGTGGGGTGGACAGGGGCGCAACTGAAGCTTTCTTT. Amino acid sequence: CASSGVDRGATEAFF.

The CDR3 spells CASSPRGMEQYF. DNA of the CDR3: TGTGCCAGCAGTCCAAGGGGGATGGAGCAGTACTTC. This chain connects TRBV27 to TRBJ2-7, with D perhaps TRBD1 (6 bases). The CDR3 contains 12 residues. Trimming took 5 bases from V and 7 from J, leaving 12 bases between them. CDR1 and CDR2 from the germline V gene are MNHEY and SMNVEV (reference sequence).

V and J are TRBV5-4 and TRBJ2-7; tentative D call: TRBD2 (6 bases). This CDR3 has 15 residues. Germline lookup yields CDR1 SGHNT and CDR2 YYREEE (reference sequence). Trimming shortened V by 4 bases and J by 4 bases, and 18 bases separated the two germline ends. The CDR3 is CASSPVTGGRYEQYF. For the CDR3, the DNA is TGTGCCAGCAGCCCCGTAACCGGAGGGAGGTACGAGCAGTACTTC.

V usage is TRBV2 and J usage is TRBJ2-4; D call uncertain. The CDR3 has 14 amino acids. CDR1 SNHLY and CDR2 FYNNEI come from the germline V gene. Trimming stripped 3 bases from V and 6 bases from J, with 12 bases between. CDR3 sequence (DNA): TGTGCCAGCAGTGATCGCGGTACTACAAACATTCAGTACTTC. It encodes CASSDRGTTNIQYF.